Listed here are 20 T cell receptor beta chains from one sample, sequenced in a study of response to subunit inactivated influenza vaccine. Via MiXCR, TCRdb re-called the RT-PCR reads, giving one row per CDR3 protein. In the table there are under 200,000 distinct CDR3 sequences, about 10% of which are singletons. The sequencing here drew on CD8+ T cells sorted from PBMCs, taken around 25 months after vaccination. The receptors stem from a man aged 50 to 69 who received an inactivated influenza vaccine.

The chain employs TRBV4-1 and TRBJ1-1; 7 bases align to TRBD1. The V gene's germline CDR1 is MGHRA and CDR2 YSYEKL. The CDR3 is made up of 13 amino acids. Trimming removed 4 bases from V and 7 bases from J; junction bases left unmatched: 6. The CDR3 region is CASSPPGQSEAFF. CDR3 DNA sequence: TGCGCCAGCAGCCCCCCGGGACAGAGTGAAGCTTTCTTT.

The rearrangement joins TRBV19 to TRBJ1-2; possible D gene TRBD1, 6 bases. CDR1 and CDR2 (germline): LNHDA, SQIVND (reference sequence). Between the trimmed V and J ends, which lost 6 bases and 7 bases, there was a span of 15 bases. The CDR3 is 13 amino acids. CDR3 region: CASSEGEISGYTF. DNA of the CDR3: TGTGCCAGTAGCGAGGGGGAAATTAGTGGCTACACCTTC.

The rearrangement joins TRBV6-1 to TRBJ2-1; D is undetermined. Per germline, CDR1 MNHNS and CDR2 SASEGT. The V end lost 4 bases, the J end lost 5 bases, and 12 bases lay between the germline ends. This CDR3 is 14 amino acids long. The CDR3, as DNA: TGTGCCAGCAGTGGTGGGTCCCTTAACAATGAGCAGTTCTTC. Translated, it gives CASSGGSLNNEQFF.

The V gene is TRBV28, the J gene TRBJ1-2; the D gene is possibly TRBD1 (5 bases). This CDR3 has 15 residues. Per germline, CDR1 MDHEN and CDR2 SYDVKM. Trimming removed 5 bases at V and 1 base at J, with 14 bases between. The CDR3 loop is CASSPLPTVNYGYTF. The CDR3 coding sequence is TGTGCCAGCAGTCCCCTACCGACAGTTAACTATGGCTACACCTTC.

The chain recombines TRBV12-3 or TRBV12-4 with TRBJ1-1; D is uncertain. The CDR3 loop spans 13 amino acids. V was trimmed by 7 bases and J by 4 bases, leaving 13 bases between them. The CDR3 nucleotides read TGTGCCAGCACCCTGATTGTTGGCACTGAAGCTTTCTTT. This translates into CASTLIVGTEAFF.

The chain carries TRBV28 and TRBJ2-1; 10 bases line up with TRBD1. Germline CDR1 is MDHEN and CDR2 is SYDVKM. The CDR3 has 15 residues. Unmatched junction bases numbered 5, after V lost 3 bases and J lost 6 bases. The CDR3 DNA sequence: TGTGCCAGCAGTTTTAGGACAGGGGGATCCAATGAGCAGTTCTTC. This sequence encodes CASSFRTGGSNEQFF.

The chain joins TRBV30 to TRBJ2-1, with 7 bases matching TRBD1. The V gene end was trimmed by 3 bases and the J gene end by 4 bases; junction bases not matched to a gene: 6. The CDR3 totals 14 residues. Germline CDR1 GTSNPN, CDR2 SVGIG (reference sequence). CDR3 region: CAWRGGQSYNEQFF. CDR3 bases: TGTGCCTGGAGAGGGGGACAGTCTTACAATGAGCAGTTCTTC.

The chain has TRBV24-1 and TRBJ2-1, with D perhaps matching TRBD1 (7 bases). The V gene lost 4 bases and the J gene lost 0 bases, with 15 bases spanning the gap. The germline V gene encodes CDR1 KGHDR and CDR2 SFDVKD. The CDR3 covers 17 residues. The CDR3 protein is CATSETGTPSSYNEQFF. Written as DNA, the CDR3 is TGTGCCACCAGTGAGACAGGGACTCCAAGCTCCTACAATGAGCAGTTCTTC.

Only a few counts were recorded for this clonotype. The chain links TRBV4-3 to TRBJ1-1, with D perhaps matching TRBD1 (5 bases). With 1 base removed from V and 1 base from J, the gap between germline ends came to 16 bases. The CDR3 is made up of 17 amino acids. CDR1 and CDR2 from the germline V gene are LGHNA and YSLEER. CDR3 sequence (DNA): TGCGCCAGCAGCCAAGGGGTATCCGGGACGGCGAACACTGAAGCTTTCTTT. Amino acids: CASSQGVSGTANTEAFF.

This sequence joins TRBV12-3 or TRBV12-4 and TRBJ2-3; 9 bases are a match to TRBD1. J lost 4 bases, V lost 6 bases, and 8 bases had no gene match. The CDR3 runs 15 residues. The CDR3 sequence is CASRSGTGSADTQYF. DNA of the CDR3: TGTGCCAGCAGATCCGGGACAGGGTCCGCAGATACGCAGTATTTT.

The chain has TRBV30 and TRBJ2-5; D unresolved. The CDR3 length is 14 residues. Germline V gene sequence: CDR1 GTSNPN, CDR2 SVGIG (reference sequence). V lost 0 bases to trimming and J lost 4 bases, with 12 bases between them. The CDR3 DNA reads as TGTGCCTGGAGTGTAGAATGGGCCCGAGAGACCCAGTACTTC. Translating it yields CAWSVEWARETQYF.

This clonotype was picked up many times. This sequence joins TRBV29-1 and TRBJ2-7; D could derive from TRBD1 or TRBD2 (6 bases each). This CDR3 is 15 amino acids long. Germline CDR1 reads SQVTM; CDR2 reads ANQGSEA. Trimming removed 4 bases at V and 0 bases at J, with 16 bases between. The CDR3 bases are TGCAGCGTTGGAATGGGGGCCGGGAGCTCCTACGAGCAGTACTTC. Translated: CSVGMGAGSSYEQYF.

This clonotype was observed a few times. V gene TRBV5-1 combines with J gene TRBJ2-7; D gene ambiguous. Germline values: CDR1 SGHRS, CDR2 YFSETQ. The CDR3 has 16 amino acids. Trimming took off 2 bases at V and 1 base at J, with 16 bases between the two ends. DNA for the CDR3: TGCGCCAGCAGCTTTGCGGCAGAGAACCCTTCCTACGAGCAGTACTTC. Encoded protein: CASSFAAENPSYEQYF.

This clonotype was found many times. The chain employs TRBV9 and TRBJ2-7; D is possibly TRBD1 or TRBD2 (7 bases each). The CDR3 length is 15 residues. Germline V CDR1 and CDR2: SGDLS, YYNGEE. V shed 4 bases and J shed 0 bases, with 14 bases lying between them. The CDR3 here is CASSSRGGSSYEQYF. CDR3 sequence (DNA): TGTGCCAGCAGCTCCAGGGGGGGGAGCTCCTACGAGCAGTACTTC.

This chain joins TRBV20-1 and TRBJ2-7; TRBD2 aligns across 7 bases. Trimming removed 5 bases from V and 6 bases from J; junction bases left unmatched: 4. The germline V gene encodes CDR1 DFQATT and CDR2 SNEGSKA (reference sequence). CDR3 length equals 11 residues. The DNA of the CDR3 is TGCAGTGCTCCCGGCGGGGGCGAGCAGTACTTC. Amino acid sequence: CSAPGGGEQYF.

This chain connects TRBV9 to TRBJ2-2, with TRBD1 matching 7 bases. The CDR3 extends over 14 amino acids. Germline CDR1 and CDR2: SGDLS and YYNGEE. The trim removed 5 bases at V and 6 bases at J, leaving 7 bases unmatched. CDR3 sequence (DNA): TGTGCCAGCAGAGAGACAGGGAAGGCCGGGGAGCTGTTTTTT. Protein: CASRETGKAGELFF.

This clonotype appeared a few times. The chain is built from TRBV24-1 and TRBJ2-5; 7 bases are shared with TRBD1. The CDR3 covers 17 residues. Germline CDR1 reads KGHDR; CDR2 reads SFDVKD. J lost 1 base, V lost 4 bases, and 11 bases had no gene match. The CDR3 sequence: CATSDKQKQGPQETQYF. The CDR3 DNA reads TGTGCCACCAGTGACAAACAAAAACAGGGGCCCCAAGAGACCCAGTACTTC.

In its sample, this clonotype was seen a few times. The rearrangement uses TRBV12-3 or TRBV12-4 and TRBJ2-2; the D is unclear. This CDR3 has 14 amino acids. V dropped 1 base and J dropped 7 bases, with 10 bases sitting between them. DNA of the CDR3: TGTGCCAGCAGTTTAGAAGAGAGTAGCGGGGAGCTGTTTTTT. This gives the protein CASSLEESSGELFF.

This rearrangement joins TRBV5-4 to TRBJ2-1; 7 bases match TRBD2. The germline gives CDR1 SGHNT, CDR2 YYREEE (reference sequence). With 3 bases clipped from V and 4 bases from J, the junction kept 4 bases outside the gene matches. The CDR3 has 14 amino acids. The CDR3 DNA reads TGTGCCAGCAGCTGGGGGGGTCAATACAATGAGCAGTTCTTC. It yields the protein CASSWGGQYNEQFF.

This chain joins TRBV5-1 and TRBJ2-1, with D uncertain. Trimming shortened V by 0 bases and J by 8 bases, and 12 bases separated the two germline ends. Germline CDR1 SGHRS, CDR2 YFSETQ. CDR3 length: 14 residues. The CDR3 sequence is CASSLAAGGYEQFF. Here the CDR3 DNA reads TGCGCCAGCAGCTTGGCCGCAGGCGGCTATGAGCAGTTCTTC. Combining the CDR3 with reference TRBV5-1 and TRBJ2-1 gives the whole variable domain KAGVTQTPRYLIKTRGQQVTLSCSPISGHRSVSWYQQTPGQGLQFLFEYFSETQRNKGNFPGRFSGRQFSNSRSEMNVSTLELGDSALYLCASSLAAGGYEQFFGPGTRLTVL.